This T cell receptor beta chain was sequenced during a study of shared clonotypes between healthy human individuals. Study-wide points: When naive CD4 clonotypes were compared across a handful of donors, approximately 5% were shared. Expectations were that clonotype sharing among donors would be affected by sequencing depth. Memory subsets had estimated richness that was generally smaller than that of naive subsets.

About this clone itself: Antigen: not known.

Deep was the level at which the assay was run. The assay was immunoSEQ multiplex PCR, and TCRdb's table has in-frame clones only and misses some. There are some 2.1 million clones in the sample; over 85% occur only once, and roughly 1.1% lies in the top ten. CD45RO-negative cells were positively selected for CCR7, leaving out terminally differentiated effector memory CD45RA+ cells. The length of the CDR3 is 15 residues. Germline values: CDR1 SEHNR, CDR2 FQNEAQ (reference sequence). Trimming removed 4 bases from V and 6 bases from J; junction bases left unmatched: 7. Sequenced sample: naive CD8+ T cells sorted from blood. The sequence came from a man aged 18 to 29 in good health. The chain carries TRBV7-9 and TRBJ2-1; TRBD2 matches 9 bases. CDR3 protein: CASSWGELAGNEQFF. CDR3 bases: TGTGCCAGCAGCTGGGGGGAACTAGCGGGCAATGAGCAGTTCTTC.